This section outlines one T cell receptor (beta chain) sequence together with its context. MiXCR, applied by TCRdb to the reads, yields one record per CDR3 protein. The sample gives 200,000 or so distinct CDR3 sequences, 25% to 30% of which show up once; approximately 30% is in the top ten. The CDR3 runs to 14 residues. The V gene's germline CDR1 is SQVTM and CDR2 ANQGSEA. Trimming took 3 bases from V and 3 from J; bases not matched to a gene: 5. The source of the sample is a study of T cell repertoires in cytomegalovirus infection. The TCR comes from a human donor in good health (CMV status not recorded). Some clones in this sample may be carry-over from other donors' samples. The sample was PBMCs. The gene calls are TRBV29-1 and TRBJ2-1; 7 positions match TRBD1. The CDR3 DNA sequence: TGCAGCGTTGATAGCAGGGGGAACTACAATGAGCAGTTCTTC. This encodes CSVDSRGNYNEQFF.